The clone carrying this TCR beta chain was counted ten times or more. The antigen is not known. Individual cDNA molecules received unique molecular identifiers. TCRdb re-called the 5' RACE reads through MiXCR, storing one row per CDR3 protein. The data hold over 25,000 distinct CDR3 sequences, with roughly 9.7% observed a single time. Unmatched junction bases numbered 3, after V lost 1 base and J lost 4 bases. Germline values: CDR1 LNHDA, CDR2 SQIVND (reference sequence). The CDR3 is 15 amino acids. The sample belongs to a study of early T cells in non-severe SARS-CoV-2 infection. At the level of the study: With bulk RNA from unsorted whole blood as input, sequencing yielded unpaired chains. Overall study results and limits: VDJdb matching, biased toward anti-spike CD8 responses, missed private and CD4 specificities.

The V call is TRBV19, the J call TRBJ2-1; 8 bases line up with TRBD1. The receptor's source is an adult who was a healthcare worker with PCR-confirmed SARS-CoV-2 infection or an uninfected control (not recorded which). The material sequenced was whole blood. The CDR3 spells CASSIGQGNYNEQFF. The CDR3 bases are TGTGCCAGTAGTATAGGACAGGGGAATTACAATGAGCAGTTCTTC. Complete variable domain (other parts from reference TRBV19 and TRBJ2-1): DGGITQSPKYLFRKEGQNVTLSCEQNLNHDAMYWYRQDPGQGLRLIYYSQIVNDFQKGDIAEGYSVSREKKESFPLTVTSAQKNPTAFYLCASSIGQGNYNEQFFGPGTRLTVL.